Below are 3 T cell receptor beta chains sequenced from a single sample in a study of Tregs in tolerant kidney transplant recipients. The repertoire was sequenced with immunoSEQ multiplex PCR; TCRdb's copy has only in-frame clones and lacks some. The top ten clones hold 1.5% to 2% of a sample with about 81,000 clones, around nine tenths of them seen once. Recipients received nonmyeloablative bone marrow transplants from related graft donors, with transient mixed chimerism. The sequencing used CD4+ T cells from blood (PBMCs), collected 24 months after the transplant. These receptors were collected from a human patient who received a combined kidney and bone marrow transplant. The T cells may come from the graft donor.

J is TRBJ2-4 and V is TRBV27; D possibly corresponds to TRBD1 (6 bases). The CDR3 contains 15 residues. V lost 3 bases and J lost 4, with 13 bases in between. Germline assignment: CDR1 MNHEY and CDR2 SMNVEV (reference sequence). CDR3 region: CASSLVQGPKNIQYF. As DNA, the CDR3 is TGTGCCAGCAGTTTGGTACAGGGCCCAAAAAACATTCAGTACTTC.

V and J are TRBV19 and TRBJ2-1; D is perhaps TRBD2 (5 bases). V was clipped by 3 bases and J by 9 bases, with 18 bases between them. This CDR3 spans 15 amino acids. Per germline, CDR1 LNHDA and CDR2 SQIVND (reference sequence). The CDR3 protein is CASSMWASPGVEQFF. The CDR3 nucleotides read TGTGCCAGTAGTATGTGGGCTAGCCCGGGCGTTGAGCAGTTCTTC.

V usage is TRBV7-2 and J usage is TRBJ2-7; 11 bases agree with TRBD2. Germline V gene sequence: CDR1 SGHTA, CDR2 FQGNSA. The CDR3 is 16 amino acids. J lost 0 bases, V lost 5 bases, and 6 bases had no gene match. CDR3 amino acids: CASSEASGGPSYEQYF. In DNA form, the CDR3 reads TGTGCCAGCAGCGAAGCTAGCGGGGGGCCCTCCTACGAGCAGTACTTC.